The T cell receptor (beta chain) under discussion was sequenced for a study of blood T cell repertoires in COVID-19. Looking at the study overall: Samples taken during acute and convalescent COVID-19 were collected in the United States, Italy and Spain. Sources were T cells, B-cell-depleted T cells, or PBMCs; the material itself was cDNA or gDNA.

The Seattle site enrolled patients during active infection and followed them longitudinally. The authors' processing: The authors estimated nucleated cell counts from reference gene primer amplification. This table comes from immunoSEQ multiplex PCR, and its TCRdb copy is limited to in-frame clones, with some not included. The DNA was the basis for D and trimming; V, J and clone size are from that table. The sample lists around 400,000 clones; around 87% were seen once. The CDR3 spans 14 residues. The TCR originated in a woman in her twenties or thirties with COVID-19, enrolled during active disease. Sequenced material: peripheral blood. The chain has TRBV21-1 and TRBJ2-1; the table's D call, TRBD2, has no DNA check behind it. TRBV21-1 represents a pseudogene. CDR3 region: CASTRPTSVNEQFF. The DNA for the CDR3 is TGTGCCAGCACCCGCCCGACTAGCGTGAATGAGCAGTTCTTC.